The rows below give T cell receptor beta chains drawn from one sample of a study of post-analysis software for immune sequencing data. TCRdb passed the PCR reads through MiXCR, listing each CDR3 protein once. The data show approximately 730,000 distinct CDR3 sequences, more than 45% seen once. The specimen was blood. The origin of the receptors is a girl aged 5-17 years with multiple sclerosis. CDR3s include the opening cysteine and the closing phenylalanine or tryptophan. A D gene is named only where the DNA matches it firmly. Clone size is shown for a subset of rows, as once, few, many or a class of expanded clone.

>TRBV2|NA|TRBJ2-3|TRBD2
TGTGCCAGCAGTGAGGTTAAGCGGGAGGCGGATACGCAGTATTTT
CASSEVKREADTQYF
>TRBV20-1|few|TRBJ1-1|TRBD1
TGCAGTGCTAGTGGGGGACAGGGGACCTTGGGGGCTTTCTTT
CSASGGQGTLGAFF
>TRBV4-2|NA|TRBJ2-1|NA
TGTGCCAGCAGCCAAGAAGACGCCTCCTACAATGAGCAGTTCTTC
CASSQEDASYNEQFF
>TRBV7-3|few|TRBJ1-2|NA
TGTGCCAGCAGCTTAAAAGGGCAGGGAGGCTATGGCTACACCTTC
CASSLKGQGGYGYTF
>TRBV7-2|NA|TRBJ2-7|NA
TGTGCCAGCAGCCGAACAGACCTATCCTACGAGCAGTACTTC
CASSRTDLSYEQYF
>TRBV29-1|NA|TRBJ2-1|TRBD2
TGCAGCGTTGTAGAAGCGGGAGGAAGATCCAATGGGCAGTTCTTC
CSVVEAGGRSNGQFF
>TRBV6-5|few|TRBJ2-1|TRBD2
TGTGCCAGCAGACCCCTAGCGGGACCCAACGAGAAGTTCTTC
CASRPLAGPNEKFF
>TRBV20-1|NA|TRBJ2-7|NA
TGCAGTGCTAGGGGGGGAGGAGGCACTAAAACCTACGAGCAGTACTTC
CSARGGGGTKTYEQYF
>TRBV11-2|NA|TRBJ2-1|NA
TGTGCCAGCAGCTTAGATACTTTCGGTAGGGCCTACAATGAGCAGTTCTTC
CASSLDTFGRAYNEQFF
>TRBV20-1|NA|TRBJ1-1|NA
TGCAGTCCTAGAGTACCGGGGTTCGACACTGAAGCTTTCTTT
CSPRVPGFDTEAFF
>TRBV20-1|many|TRBJ1-2|NA
TGCAGTGCTAGAGAGGCCTTGGACGGCTATGGCTACACCTTC
CSAREALDGYGYTF
>TRBV29-1|NA|TRBJ1-2|NA
TGCAGCGTTGACAGGGAAAATGGCTACACCTTC
CSVDRENGYTF
>TRBV29-1|NA|TRBJ2-7|TRBD1
TGCAGCGTTGGGACAGGGAGCAACGAGCAGTACTTC
CSVGTGSNEQYF
>TRBV6-2/TRBV6-3|NA|TRBJ2-1|NA
TGTGCCAGCAGGGAAGGCGATGAGCAGTTCTTC
CASREGDEQFF
>TRBV12-3/TRBV12-4|few|TRBJ1-6|TRBD1
TGTGCCAGCACCTTGACAGGGAGCTCCTATAATTCACCCCTCCACTTT
CASTLTGSSYNSPLHF
>TRBV30|NA|TRBJ2-7|NA
TGTGCCTGGAGGGCGGGACCACACTACGAGCAGTACTTC
CAWRAGPHYEQYF
>TRBV7-2|few|TRBJ2-5|TRBD2
TGTGCCAGCAGCCCATCCCGACTAGCGGGACGAAGGGGAGAGACCCAGTACTTC
CASSPSRLAGRRGETQYF
>TRBV12-3/TRBV12-4|NA|TRBJ2-5|NA
TGTGCCAGCAGCTATGGGTCGAGTGAGCAGTACTTC
CASSYGSSEQYF
>TRBV20-1|few|TRBJ2-5|TRBD2
TGCAGTGCTCCGGGACTAGCGGGAGGGCCCCAAGAGACCCAGTACTTC
CSAPGLAGGPQETQYF
>TRBV18|NA|TRBJ2-7|TRBD1
TGTGCCAGTTCGACGCCGGGACAGCTATCCTACGAGCAGTACTTC
CASSTPGQLSYEQYF
>TRBV29-1|NA|TRBJ1-1|NA
TGCAGCGCCCTAGGGACCCAGAACACTGAAGCTTTCTTT
CSALGTQNTEAFF
>TRBV7-2|many|TRBJ2-5|TRBD2
TGTGCCAGCAGCCCTAAGTCCTTCGGGCTAGCGGGAGCAGAGACCCAGTACTTC
CASSPKSFGLAGAETQYF
>TRBV12-3/TRBV12-4|NA|TRBJ2-3|NA
TGTGCCAGCAGTTTATCCTCGCCAAGCACAGATACGCAGTATTTT
CASSLSSPSTDTQYF
>TRBV20-1|NA|TRBJ2-3|TRBD2
TGCAGTGCTAGAGATAGCGGGAGGGCCACAGATACGCAGTATTTT
CSARDSGRATDTQYF
>TRBV10-2|few|TRBJ2-1|NA
TGCGCCAGCAGTGACTTGGGGGAGCAGTTCTTC
CASSDLGEQFF
>TRBV19|NA|TRBJ2-3|NA
TGTGCCAGTAGTAATGAGCTTCTCGGTGCAGATACGCAGTATTTT
CASSNELLGADTQYF
>TRBV6-2/TRBV6-3|few|TRBJ2-3|NA
TGTGCCAGCAGTTACTCGATGGCAGGGATCCCAGATACGCAGTATTTT
CASSYSMAGIPDTQYF
>TRBV9|once|TRBJ2-7|TRBD1
TGTGCCAGCAGCGTAGGAAGAATCGGGACAGGGGCCTACGAGCAGTACTTC
CASSVGRIGTGAYEQYF
>TRBV29-1|few|TRBJ1-2|NA
TGCAGCGTTGAAGGACGGTCTGGCTATGGCTACACCTTC
CSVEGRSGYGYTF
>TRBV3-1|few|TRBJ2-5|NA
TGTGCCAGCAGTCAACAAAGCGGGTTGCAAGAGACCCAGTACTTC
CASSQQSGLQETQYF
>TRBV10-1|NA|TRBJ2-7|NA
TGCGCCAGCAGTGATCCAGCAACCTACGAGCAGTACTTC
CASSDPATYEQYF
>TRBV7-6|NA|TRBJ2-5|TRBD1
TGTGCCAGCAGCTCAACAGGGGCCCAAGAGACCCAGTACTTC
CASSSTGAQETQYF